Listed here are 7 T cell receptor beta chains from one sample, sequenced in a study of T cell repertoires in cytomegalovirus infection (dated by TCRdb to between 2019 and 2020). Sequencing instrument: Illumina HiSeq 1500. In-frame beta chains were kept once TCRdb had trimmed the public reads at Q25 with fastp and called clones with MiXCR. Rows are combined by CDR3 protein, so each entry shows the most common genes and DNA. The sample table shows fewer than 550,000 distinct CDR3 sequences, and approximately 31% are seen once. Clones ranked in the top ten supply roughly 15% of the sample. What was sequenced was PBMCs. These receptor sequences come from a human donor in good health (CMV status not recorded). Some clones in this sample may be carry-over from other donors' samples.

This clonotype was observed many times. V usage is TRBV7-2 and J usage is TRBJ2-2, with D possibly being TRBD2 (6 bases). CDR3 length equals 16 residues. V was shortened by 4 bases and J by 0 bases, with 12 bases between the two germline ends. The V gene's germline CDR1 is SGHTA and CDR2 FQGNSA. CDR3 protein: CASSSFRGSNTGELFF. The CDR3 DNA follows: TGTGCCAGCAGCTCTTTCCGGGGGTCGAACACCGGGGAGCTGTTTTTT.

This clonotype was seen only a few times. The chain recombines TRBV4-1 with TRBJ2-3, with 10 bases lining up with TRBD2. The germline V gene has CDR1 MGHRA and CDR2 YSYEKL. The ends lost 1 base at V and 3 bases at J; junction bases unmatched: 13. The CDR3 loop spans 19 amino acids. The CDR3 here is CASSQVAVASGGMTDTQYF. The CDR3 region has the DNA TGCGCCAGCAGCCAAGTGGCGGTGGCTAGCGGGGGTATGACAGATACGCAGTATTTT.

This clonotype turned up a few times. The DNA for the CDR3 is TGTGCCAGCAGCTTGGCGCTAGCGGGGAACACCGGGGAGCTGTTTTTT. Protein: CASSLALAGNTGELFF. V and J are TRBV5-4 and TRBJ2-2; 8 nucleotides align to TRBD2. The V segment lost 0 bases and the J segment 1 base; nucleotides outside the gene matches: 2. Germline V gene lookup returns CDR1 SGHNT and CDR2 YYREEE (reference sequence). The CDR3 covers 16 residues.

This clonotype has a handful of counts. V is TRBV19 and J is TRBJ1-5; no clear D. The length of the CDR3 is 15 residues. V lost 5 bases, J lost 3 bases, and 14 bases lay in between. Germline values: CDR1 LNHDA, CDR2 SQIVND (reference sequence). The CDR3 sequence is CASSPREWSNQPQHF. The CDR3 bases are TGTGCCAGTAGTCCTAGGGAGTGGTCCAATCAGCCCCAGCATTTT.

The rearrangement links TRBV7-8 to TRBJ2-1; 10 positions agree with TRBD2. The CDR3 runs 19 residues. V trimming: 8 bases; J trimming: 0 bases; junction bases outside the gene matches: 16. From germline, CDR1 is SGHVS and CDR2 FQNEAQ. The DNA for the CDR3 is TGTGCCAGCCTCCCCCGGAAGCGGGGGGGCCCCGTCTCCTACAATGAGCAGTTCTTC. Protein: CASLPRKRGGPVSYNEQFF.

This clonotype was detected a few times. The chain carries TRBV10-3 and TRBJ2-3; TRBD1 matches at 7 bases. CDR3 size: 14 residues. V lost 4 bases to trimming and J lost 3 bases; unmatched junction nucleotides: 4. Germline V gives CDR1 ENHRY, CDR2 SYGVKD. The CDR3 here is CAISGGQETDTQYF. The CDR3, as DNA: TGTGCCATCAGTGGTGGACAGGAAACAGATACGCAGTATTTT.

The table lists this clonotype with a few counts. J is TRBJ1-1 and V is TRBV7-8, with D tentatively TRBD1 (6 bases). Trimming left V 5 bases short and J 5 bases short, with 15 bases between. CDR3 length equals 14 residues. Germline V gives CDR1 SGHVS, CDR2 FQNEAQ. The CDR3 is CASSRQTTGTEAFF. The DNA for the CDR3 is TGTGCCAGCAGCCGGCAGACCACAGGGACTGAAGCTTTCTTT.